These 3 T cell receptor beta chains share one sample of origin, sequenced in a study of blood T cell repertoires in COVID-19. Using immunoSEQ multiplex PCR, the repertoire was profiled, and TCRdb retains in-frame clones only, with some absent. The sample contains about 330,000 clones, 70% to 90% of which appear only once. Sequenced material: PBMCs or T cells enriched from blood (not recorded which). These receptors all come from a young woman who had recovered from COVID-19.

The V gene is TRBV19, the J gene TRBJ2-7; 11 bases map to TRBD1. CDR1 and CDR2 (germline): LNHDA, SQIVND (reference sequence). J was trimmed by 2 bases and V by 4 bases; bases with no gene match: 7. The CDR3 totals 16 residues. The CDR3 DNA follows: TGTGCCAGTAGTAAAAGGGACAGGGGGACCACCTACGAGCAGTACTTC. It encodes CASSKRDRGTTYEQYF.

CDR3 region: CASSRGQLGNQPQHF. In DNA form, the CDR3 reads TGTGCCAGTAGTAGGGGACAGCTCGGCAATCAGCCCCAGCATTTT. The chain carries TRBV19 and TRBJ1-5, with 7 bases lining up with TRBD1. The CDR3 is made up of 15 amino acids. The V gene end was trimmed by 4 bases and the J gene end by 2 bases; junction bases not matched to a gene: 5. Germline CDR1 reads LNHDA; CDR2 reads SQIVND (reference sequence).

The rearrangement links TRBV29-1 to TRBJ2-1, with 9 bases matching TRBD2. The CDR3 has 12 residues. V shed 7 bases, J shed 8 bases, and the junction held 6 bases outside the gene matches. Germline assignment: CDR1 SQVTM and CDR2 ANQGSEA. The chain's CDR3 is CSETSGLDEQFF. The CDR3 coding sequence is TGCAGCGAGACTAGCGGCCTCGATGAGCAGTTCTTC.